This T cell receptor (beta chain) is from a study of blood T cells in healthy people across ages. The CDR3 has 13 amino acids. Germline V CDR1 and CDR2: MGHRA, YSYEKL. The V end was cut by 3 bases, the J end by 10 bases, with 13 bases between. The second PCR ran roughly 6 to 11 cycles with a sample-barcoded 5' primer and J-beta primers. MiXCR was run by TCRdb on the 5' RACE reads, yielding one entry per CDR3 protein. The repertoire consists of about 780,000 distinct CDR3 sequences, with roughly 25% occurring once and the leading ten covering around 3%. The sample also formed part of further work on T cells of mothers and their children.

J is TRBJ2-1 and V is TRBV4-1, with D unresolved. This TCR was recovered from a boy aged 5-17 years in good health. The sequenced material came from blood. CDR3 amino acids: CASSQGRDWEQFF. CDR3 nucleotides: TGCGCCAGCAGCCAGGGTCGTGACTGGGAGCAGTTCTTC.